Listed below are T cell receptor beta chains from one sample, sequenced in a study of blood T cell repertoires in COVID-19. Sequenced by immunoSEQ multiplex PCR; TCRdb stores in-frame clones only, minus some. The sample includes 250,000 to 350,000 clones, roughly 89% of them seen just once. Specimen: peripheral blood. The receptors originated from a woman younger than 45 with active or convalescent COVID-19. The CDR3 runs from the conserved cysteine through the conserved F or W. A D gene is named only where the DNA matches it firmly. Only part of the rows carry a size: once, few, many, or a class if the clone is expanded.

j_call d_call clone_size cdr3_length v_call cdr3_nt cdr3_aa
TRBJ1-1 - - 14 TRBV27 TGTGCCAGCAGTCTAAACCCCAAAAGCACTGAAGCTTTCTTT CASSLNPKSTEAFF
TRBJ2-3 - - 14 TRBV19 TGTGCCAGTAGTGGTAGCAGAAGCACAGATACGCAGTATTTT CASSGSRSTDTQYF
TRBJ1-5 - - 14 TRBV19 TGTGCCAGTAGTACAAGACAGAGCAATCAGCCCCAGCATTTT CASSTRQSNQPQHF
TRBJ2-1 TRBD1 - 16 TRBV7-2 TGTGCCAGCAGCTTAGTCCCGGGACAGGGTAGTAATGAGCAGTTCTTC CASSLVPGQGSNEQFF
TRBJ2-6 - - 15 TRBV30 TGTGCCTGGAGTGTGGGGGGTTCTGGGGCCAACGTCCTGACTTTC CAWSVGGSGANVLTF
TRBJ1-1 - - 14 TRBV5-1 TGCGCCAGCAGCACCCCGGCAGGGGAGACTGAAGCTTTCTTT CASSTPAGETEAFF
TRBJ1-2 - - 13 TRBV12-5 TGTGCTAGTGGTTTGAACCAGATAAATGGCTACACCTTC CASGLNQINGYTF
TRBJ1-3 TRBD1 - 15 TRBV5-4 TGTGCCAGCAGCCTACAGGGGGACTCTGGAAACACCATATATTTT CASSLQGDSGNTIYF
TRBJ2-5 TRBD2 - 15 TRBV7-2 TGTGCCAGCAGCTTGAGCGGGGGGGCCGGGGAGACCCAGTACTTC CASSLSGGAGETQYF
TRBJ2-6 - - 15 TRBV28 TGTGCCAGCAGAGCAGGGATCGGAGGGGCCAACGTCCTGACTTTC CASRAGIGGANVLTF
TRBJ2-7 - - 14 TRBV18 TGTGCCAGCTCACCCACCACCGACAGGTACGAGCAGTACTTC CASSPTTDRYEQYF
TRBJ1-1 TRBD1 - 14 TRBV2 TGTGCCAGCAGGGACAGGACAGGGGTCACTGAAGCTTTCTTT CASRDRTGVTEAFF
TRBJ1-6 - - 13 TRBV6-5 TGTGCCAGTTGCGGGAGTTATAATTCACCCCTCCACTTT CASCGSYNSPLHF
TRBJ2-3 TRBD1 - 13 TRBV19 TGTGCCAGCCACCTACAGGGGACAGATACGCAGTATTTT CASHLQGTDTQYF
TRBJ1-4 TRBD1 - 13 TRBV29-1 TGCAGCGCTGCGGGACAGGTCCTCGAAAAACTGTTTTTT CSAAGQVLEKLFF
TRBJ1-4 TRBD1 once 16 TRBV7-2 TGTGCCAGCAGCTTAAGGGCAGGGGGCGGGAATGAAAAACTGTTTTTT CASSLRAGGGNEKLFF
TRBJ1-1 - once 15 TRBV18 TGTGCCAGCTCACTTCTACAGGGCATGAACACTGAAGCTTTCTTT CASSLLQGMNTEAFF
TRBJ1-3 TRBD1 - 15 TRBV30 TGTGCCTGGAGTGTAGGGGGCAGGGCTGGAAACACCATATATTTT CAWSVGGRAGNTIYF
TRBJ2-3 TRBD2 - 16 TRBV3-1/TRBV3-2 TGTGCCAGCAGCCAAGGCAGCGGGGGGACTGGAGATACGCAGTATTTT CASSQGSGGTGDTQYF
TRBJ1-3 TRBD1 - 14 TRBV5-4 TGTGCCAGCAGCGGGACAGGCTCTGGAAACACCATATATTTT CASSGTGSGNTIYF
TRBJ2-7 TRBD2 - 16 TRBV6-5 TGTGCCAGCAGTTACTCGACTCCACTAGCGGGGTACGAGCAGTACTTC CASSYSTPLAGYEQYF
TRBJ2-2 - - 13 TRBV19 TGTGCCAGTAGTAACCTGGCCACCGGGGAGCTGTTTTTT CASSNLATGELFF
TRBJ1-5 - - 12 TRBV7-8 TGTGCCAGCGGGCTTGGGAATCAGCCCCAGCATTTT CASGLGNQPQHF
TRBJ2-6 - - 16 TRBV4-1 TGCGCCAGCAGCCAACCAGGGGTAGCTGGGGCCAACGTCCTGACTTTC CASSQPGVAGANVLTF
TRBJ1-1 - - 13 TRBV30 TGTGCCTGGAGGGCGGACAGGAACACTGAAGCTTTCTTT CAWRADRNTEAFF
TRBJ1-2 - - 14 TRBV5-5 TGTGCCAGCAGCTTGAGGGAAGGACTAGATGGCTACACCTTC CASSLREGLDGYTF
TRBJ1-2 - - 14 TRBV5-1 TGCGCCAGCAGCCAAGCATTTTCGGGAGGCGGCTACACCTTC CASSQAFSGGGYTF